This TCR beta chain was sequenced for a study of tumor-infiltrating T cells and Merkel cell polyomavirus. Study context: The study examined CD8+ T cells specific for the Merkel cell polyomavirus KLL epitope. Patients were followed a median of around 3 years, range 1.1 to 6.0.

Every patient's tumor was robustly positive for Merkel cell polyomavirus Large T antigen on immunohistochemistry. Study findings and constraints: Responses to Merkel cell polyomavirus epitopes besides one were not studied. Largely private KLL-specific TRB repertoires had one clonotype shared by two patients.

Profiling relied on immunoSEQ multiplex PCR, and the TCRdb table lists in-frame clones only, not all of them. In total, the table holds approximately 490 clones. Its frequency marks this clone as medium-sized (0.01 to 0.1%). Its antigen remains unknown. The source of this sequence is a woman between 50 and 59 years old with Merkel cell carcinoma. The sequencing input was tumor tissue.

The sequenced CDR3 bases are TGTGCCAGCAGCTCACAGGGGGTCCAAGAGACC. As protein: CASSSQGVQET. The full CDR3 sequence reads CASSSQGVQETQYF. This chain uses TRBV5-5 with TRBJ2-5, with 8 positions matching TRBD1. The read stops 3 residues short of the end of the CDR3; the missing end is completed from the germline J gene. The CDR3 loop spans 14 amino acids. CDR1 is SGHKS and CDR2 is YYEKEE in the germline V gene (reference sequence). V lost 3 bases, J lost 1 base, and 2 bases stayed unmatched.